The rows below give T cell receptor beta chains drawn from one sample of a study of T cell repertoires in cytomegalovirus infection. From the reads, TCRdb called clonotypes with MiXCR, one entry per CDR3 protein. Among 85,000 to 120,000 distinct CDR3 sequences listed, about 15% were seen once. Source material: PBMCs. These receptors all come from a human donor in good health (CMV status not recorded). Some clones in this sample may be carry-over from other donors' samples. Each CDR3 is given with its conserved first and last residue. D genes are given only for firm matches. A clone size is listed for some rows: how often the clone was seen (once, few, many), or a class if it is expanded.

j_call,d_call,clone_size,v_call,cdr3_aa,cdr3_nt
TRBJ1-2,TRBD1,few,TRBV5-6,CASRSAGTVYGYTF,TGTGCCAGCAGAAGCGCCGGGACAGTCTATGGCTACACCTTC
TRBJ2-1,TRBD1,many,TRBV7-2,CASTRDRAYNEQFF,TGTGCCAGCACCAGAGACAGGGCCTACAATGAGCAGTTCTTC
TRBJ1-2,.,.,TRBV9,CASSVGPDPYGYTF,TGTGCCAGCAGCGTAGGCCCGGATCCCTATGGCTACACCTTC
TRBJ2-1,TRBD1,many,TRBV7-8,CASSGRTGGAGNEQFF,TGTGCCAGCAGCGGGCGGACAGGGGGCGCGGGCAATGAGCAGTTCTTC
TRBJ2-3,.,many,TRBV12-3/TRBV12-4,CASSLASGRGTDTQYF,TGTGCCAGCAGTTTAGCGTCAGGCAGGGGTACAGATACGCAGTATTTT
TRBJ2-2,.,many,TRBV27,CASRPGGLNTGELFF,TGTGCCAGCAGGCCTGGGGGGTTGAACACCGGGGAGCTGTTTTTT
TRBJ1-5,TRBD1,few,TRBV2,CASGTGGLQPQHF,TGTGCCAGCGGAACAGGGGGCCTCCAGCCCCAGCATTTT
TRBJ1-5,.,many,TRBV7-2,CASSLGSYYGNQPQHF,TGTGCCAGCAGCTTAGGCTCTTATTACGGCAATCAGCCCCAGCATTTT
TRBJ2-7,TRBD1,.,TRBV5-1,CASSLFGDRRPLDEQYF,TGCGCCAGCAGCTTGTTCGGGGACAGGAGGCCTTTGGACGAGCAGTACTTC
TRBJ1-5,TRBD1,few,TRBV5-1,CASSPGGSNNQPQHF,TGCGCCAGCAGCCCAGGGGGGAGCAACAATCAGCCCCAGCATTTT
TRBJ2-5,TRBD2,few,TRBV7-6,CASSQRDEQETQYF,TGTGCCAGCAGCCAGCGGGACGAGCAAGAGACCCAGTACTTC
TRBJ1-4,TRBD1,.,TRBV6-2/TRBV6-3,CASSYGTAVDEKLFF,TGTGCCAGCAGTTACGGGACAGCTGTAGATGAAAAACTGTTTTTT
TRBJ2-3,.,many,TRBV7-2,CASSLAAWDPRGDTQYF,TGTGCCAGCAGCTTAGCCGCCTGGGACCCCAGGGGAGATACGCAGTATTTT
TRBJ2-2,.,many,TRBV7-3,CASSSTPGLEVAGELFF,TGTGCCAGCAGCTCCACCCCGGGGTTAGAGGTCGCCGGGGAGCTGTTTTTT
TRBJ1-6,.,few,TRBV4-1,CASSPRKWGTNSPLHF,TGCGCCAGCAGCCCTCGTAAGTGGGGGACCAATTCACCCCTCCACTTT
TRBJ1-5,.,.,TRBV12-3/TRBV12-4,CASTNQGLNQPQHF,TGTGCCAGCACCAATCAGGGGTTGAATCAGCCCCAGCATTTT
TRBJ1-2,.,many,TRBV5-1,CASSLGPNNGYTF,TGCGCCAGCAGCTTGGGGCCGAATAATGGCTACACCTTC
TRBJ2-5,.,many,TRBV12-3/TRBV12-4,CASSFSTLQETQYF,TGTGCCAGCAGTTTTTCCACACTCCAAGAGACCCAGTACTTC
TRBJ1-1,.,many,TRBV7-9,CASSTDRLNTEAFF,TGTGCCAGCAGCACGGACAGATTGAACACTGAAGCTTTCTTT
TRBJ2-5,.,.,TRBV2,CASGGTDQETQYF,TGTGCCAGCGGGGGGACTGATCAAGAGACCCAGTACTTC
TRBJ2-1,.,many,TRBV12-3/TRBV12-4,CASSLFSDRYNEQFF,TGTGCCAGCAGTCTGTTTTCAGACAGGTACAATGAGCAGTTCTTC
TRBJ2-1,TRBD2,.,TRBV20-1,CSAREGGEGEQFF,TGCAGTGCTAGAGAGGGGGGGGAGGGTGAGCAGTTCTTC
TRBJ2-5,TRBD1,many,TRBV7-2,CASSLQGAWETQYF,TGTGCCAGCAGCTTGCAGGGGGCGTGGGAGACCCAGTACTTC
TRBJ2-7,TRBD1,.,TRBV6-2/TRBV6-3,CASSYHLGQEVSYEQYF,TGTGCCAGCAGTTACCATCTCGGACAGGAGGTCTCCTACGAGCAGTACTTC
TRBJ1-5,.,many,TRBV5-6,CASSQPRAQHF,TGTGCCAGCAGTCAGCCCAGGGCCCAGCATTTT
TRBJ1-2,TRBD1,.,TRBV11-2,CASSSQGGGYTF,TGTGCCAGCAGCTCACAGGGGGGTGGCTACACCTTC
TRBJ2-1,TRBD1,many,TRBV14,CASSQVPGQGPYNEQFF,TGTGCCAGCAGCCAAGTTCCAGGACAGGGGCCCTACAATGAGCAGTTCTTC
TRBJ2-1,.,many,TRBV7-6,CASSFHGQMDEQFF,TGTGCCAGCAGCTTTCATGGGCAGATGGATGAGCAGTTCTTC
TRBJ2-5,.,few,TRBV9,CASSVKAIQETQYF,TGTGCCAGCAGCGTGAAGGCTATTCAAGAGACCCAGTACTTC
TRBJ2-7,.,.,TRBV6-2/TRBV6-3,CASSYSEGSYEQYF,TGTGCCAGCAGTTATTCTGAGGGCTCCTACGAGCAGTACTTC
TRBJ1-1,.,.,TRBV7-2,CVTGLNTEAFF,TGTGTCACAGGTCTGAACACTGAAGCTTTCTTT
TRBJ1-1,.,few,TRBV11-1,CASSLTAGAMNTEAFF,TGTGCCAGCAGCTTAACGGCGGGGGCAATGAACACTGAAGCTTTCTTT
TRBJ2-1,TRBD1,.,TRBV7-2,CASSREGATTDNEQFF,TGTGCCAGCAGCCGTGAGGGGGCTACTACTGACAATGAGCAGTTCTTC
TRBJ1-2,.,once,TRBV15,CATSRDRGRYGYTF,TGTGCCACCAGCAGAGATCGGGGCAGGTACGGCTACACCTTC
TRBJ1-4,.,.,TRBV20-1,CSAKKIGEWGEKLFF,TGCAGTGCTAAGAAGATTGGCGAGTGGGGTGAAAAACTGTTTTTT
TRBJ2-1,.,.,TRBV5-1,CASSLRASTSYNEQFF,TGCGCCAGCAGCCTCCGGGCCTCTACTTCTTACAATGAGCAGTTCTTC
TRBJ2-3,TRBD2,many,TRBV7-8,CASSQGLAGAASTDTQYF,TGTGCCAGCAGCCAAGGACTAGCGGGGGCGGCTAGCACAGATACGCAGTATTTT
TRBJ1-6,.,few,TRBV20-1,CSAAAAGSYNSPLHF,TGCAGTGCTGCCGCGGCAGGCTCCTATAATTCACCCCTCCACTTT
TRBJ1-1,TRBD1,.,TRBV14,CARSQTGVNIEAFF,TGTGCCAGGAGCCAGACAGGGGTGAACATTGAAGCTTTCTTT
TRBJ2-1,TRBD2,many,TRBV20-1,CSARSSGGSLYTYGVNEQFF,TGCAGTGCTAGATCTAGCGGGGGGTCCCTTTATACCTATGGAGTCAATGAGCAGTTCTTC
TRBJ2-6,.,few,TRBV5-4,CASSQSRATGANVLTF,TGTGCCAGCAGCCAGTCCAGGGCGACAGGGGCCAACGTCCTGACTTTC
TRBJ1-2,TRBD1,many,TRBV7-2,CASSFDRVRANYGYTF,TGTGCCAGCAGCTTCGACAGGGTGAGAGCTAACTATGGCTACACCTTC
TRBJ2-7,.,few,TRBV7-2,CASSRDGEQYF,TGTGCCAGCAGCCGCGACGGCGAGCAGTACTTC
TRBJ2-3,.,many,TRBV7-6,CASSLGATTDTQYF,TGTGCCAGCAGCTTAGGCGCGACTACAGATACGCAGTATTTT
TRBJ1-4,.,many,TRBV27,CASRPLDSNEKLFF,TGTGCCAGCAGACCCCTCGACAGTAATGAAAAACTGTTTTTT
TRBJ2-7,TRBD2,few,TRBV19,CASSPPGTSVHEQYF,TGTGCCAGTAGTCCCCCCGGGACTAGCGTCCACGAGCAGTACTTC
TRBJ1-1,.,few,TRBV19,CASTPGNMNTEAFF,TGTGCCAGTACTCCAGGGAACATGAACACTGAAGCTTTCTTT
TRBJ2-7,.,.,TRBV28,CASSPRGRLDEQYF,TGTGCCAGCAGTCCCCGGGGGCGCCTCGACGAGCAGTACTTC
TRBJ2-2,.,few,TRBV6-6,CASSILAVTGELFF,TGTGCCAGCAGTATTCTAGCCGTCACCGGGGAGCTGTTTTTT
TRBJ2-2,.,few,TRBV6-6,CASSDGVITGELFF,TGTGCCAGCAGTGATGGGGTTATTACCGGGGAGCTGTTTTTT
TRBJ1-1,.,many,TRBV7-2,CASSPPNTEAFF,TGTGCCAGCAGCCCGCCGAACACTGAAGCTTTCTTT
TRBJ2-2,TRBD2,few,TRBV6-2/TRBV6-3,CASSQGLAGASGELFF,TGTGCCAGCAGTCAGGGACTAGCGGGGGCGAGCGGGGAGCTGTTTTTT
TRBJ2-7,.,.,TRBV14,CASSQDSHAYEQYF,TGTGCCAGCAGCCAAGATTCCCATGCCTACGAGCAGTACTTC
TRBJ2-2,.,.,TRBV18,CASSAYLSPVNTGELFF,TGTGCCAGCTCAGCTTATTTGAGCCCCGTGAACACCGGGGAGCTGTTTTTT
TRBJ2-1,TRBD2,.,TRBV11-2,CASKGRGDGWFF,TGTGCCAGCAAAGGGCGGGGGGACGGATGGTTCTTC
TRBJ2-3,.,.,TRBV6-6,CASRHHGIRGIGDTQYF,TGTGCCAGCAGACACCACGGTATCAGGGGTATAGGGGATACGCAGTATTTT
TRBJ2-6,.,.,TRBV11-2,CASSARFSGANVLTF,TGTGCCAGCAGCGCCCGGTTCTCTGGGGCCAACGTCCTGACTTTC
TRBJ1-2,.,few,TRBV12-3/TRBV12-4,CASTQEGYGGYTF,TGTGCCAGCACCCAAGAGGGTTACGGTGGCTACACCTTC
TRBJ2-3,.,.,TRBV20-1,CSASLSGGSTDTQYF,TGCAGTGCTAGCCTAAGTGGCGGAAGCACAGATACGCAGTATTTT